Below are 10 T cell receptor beta chains sequenced from a single sample in a study of CD8 T cells in ankylosing spondylitis. TCRdb re-analysed the 5' RACE reads in MiXCR, keeping a single row per CDR3 protein. The sample has about 260,000 distinct CDR3 sequences; roughly 20% are singletons. Sequenced input: blood, either unsorted or a sorted T cell fraction (not recorded which). Receptors originate from a male donor with ankylosing spondylitis or in good health (not recorded which).

The chain is built from TRBV5-6 and TRBJ2-2; D is undetermined. The V end lost 2 bases, the J end lost 3 bases, and 14 bases lay between the germline ends. This CDR3 is built from 16 residues. Per germline, CDR1 SGHDT and CDR2 YYEEEE. CDR3 protein: CASSFFKGSDTGELFF. CDR3 DNA sequence: TGTGCCAGCAGCTTTTTTAAGGGATCGGACACCGGGGAGCTGTTTTTT.

This clonotype was counted between two and nine times. The rearrangement joins TRBV24-1 to TRBJ2-5; tentatively, D is TRBD2 (7 bases). There are 12 residues in the CDR3. Germline V CDR1 and CDR2: KGHDR, SFDVKD. Trimming took 9 bases from V and 6 from J, leaving 13 bases between them. Here the CDR3 DNA reads TGTGCCACCGCAGGGGAGGGGCAGACCCAGTACTTC. This codes for CATAGEGQTQYF.

In its sample, this clonotype was seen a few times. The junction differs from germline at one of its ends, possibly a read error. The chain couples TRBV7-7 to TRBJ2-5, with 7 bases fitting TRBD1. Germline CDR1 is SSHAT and CDR2 is FNYEAQ (reference sequence). The CDR3 is made up of 14 amino acids. The CDR3 sequence: CASSRDSIQETQYF. In DNA, the CDR3 is TGTGCTAGCAGCCGGGACAGTATCCAAGAGACCCAGTACTTC.

This clonotype was seen more than once but under ten times. The chain employs TRBV5-1 and TRBJ2-2; TRBD1 aligns across 9 bases. The ends lost 4 bases at V and 1 base at J; junction bases unmatched: 5. The CDR3 is 16 residues long. Looked up from germline, CDR1 is SGHRS and CDR2 is YFSETQ. The CDR3 nucleotides are TGCGCCAGCAGCCGCACAGGGGGCCGGAACACCGGGGAGCTGTTTTTT. Translated, it gives CASSRTGGRNTGELFF. Looking up the rest from reference TRBV5-1 and TRBJ2-2 gives the full variable domain: KAGVTQTPRYLIKTRGQQVTLSCSPISGHRSVSWYQQTPGQGLQFLFEYFSETQRNKGNFPGRFSGRQFSNSRSEMNVSTLELGDSALYLCASSRTGGRNTGELFFGEGSRLTVL.

This clonotype was recorded many times. The chain has TRBV9 and TRBJ2-1; no definite D call. Per the germline V gene, CDR1 is SGDLS and CDR2 is YYNGEE. Trimming stripped 0 bases from V and 5 bases from J, with 3 bases between. This CDR3 has 12 residues. CDR3 in DNA: TGTGCCAGCAGCGTAGTCAACAATGAGCAGTTCTTC. It specifies CASSVVNNEQFF.

The chain carries TRBV12-3 or TRBV12-4 and TRBJ1-2; 9 nucleotides line up with TRBD1. The CDR3 is 14 residues long. V dropped 6 bases and J dropped 6; count of bases not matched to a gene: 8. This chain's CDR3 is CASSLQGARNGYTF. The DNA for the CDR3 is TGTGCCAGCAGCCTACAGGGGGCAAGGAATGGCTACACCTTC.

The chain links TRBV7-9 to TRBJ1-1; D not certain. Per the germline V gene, CDR1 is SEHNR and CDR2 is FQNEAQ (reference sequence). Trimming left V 5 bases short and J 7 bases short, with 23 bases between. The CDR3 contains 16 residues. CDR3 amino acids: CASSGPRVGLRVEAFF. The CDR3 nucleotides read TGTGCCAGCAGCGGCCCCCGAGTCGGGCTTAGGGTTGAAGCTTTCTTT.

The table lists this clonotype with many counts. The V call is TRBV20-1, the J call TRBJ1-1; D uncertain. From germline, CDR1 is DFQATT and CDR2 SNEGSKA (reference sequence). The CDR3 is made up of 13 amino acids. With 1 base removed from V and 1 base from J, the gap between germline ends came to 7 bases. CDR3: CSARVSRNTEAFF. DNA for the CDR3: TGCAGTGCTAGAGTGTCAAGGAACACTGAAGCTTTCTTT.

This clonotype has at least ten counts. The rearrangement joins TRBV20-1 to TRBJ1-1, with 8 positions matching TRBD1. The CDR3 length is 14 residues. Germline V gene sequence: CDR1 DFQATT, CDR2 SNEGSKA (reference sequence). V shed 6 bases, J shed 0 bases, and the junction held 6 bases outside the gene matches. Written as DNA, the CDR3 is TGCAGTGCCCGGACAGGGACAATGAACACTGAAGCTTTCTTT. Translation gives CSARTGTMNTEAFF.

CDR3 in amino acids: CASSLGIPGLQETQYF. CDR3 sequence (DNA): TGTGCCAGCAGCTTGGGTATTCCAGGCCTTCAAGAGACCCAGTACTTC. The rearrangement joins TRBV11-3 to TRBJ2-5; D unresolved. Trimming stripped 3 bases from V and 2 bases from J, with 16 bases between. The CDR3 runs to 16 residues. CDR1 is SGHNT, CDR2 YENEEA, per germline.